The clone carrying this TCR beta chain was picked up many times. Its antigen remains unknown. The data derive from a study of T cells after yellow fever vaccination. Study-level results: At under 97% for CD4 and roughly 87% for CD8, most primary-vaccination clones showed up again after the booster.

TCRdb reanalysed the 5' RACE reads using MiXCR and keeps one entry per CDR3 protein. The sample has nearly 30,000 distinct CDR3 sequences, over 4.5% seen once; the top ten hold roughly 41%. Germline CDR1 is SGDLS and CDR2 is YYNGEE. The CDR3 sequence is 14 residues long. Unmatched junction bases numbered 2, after V lost 0 bases and J lost 6 bases. This receptor was obtained from a man in his thirties or forties who received the YFV17D yellow fever vaccine. The chain recombines TRBV9 with TRBJ2-3, with 9 bases matching TRBD1. The starting material was CD8+ T cells sorted from PBMCs, obtained 10 days after the yellow fever booster vaccination. The CDR3 DNA sequence: TGTGCCAGCAGCGTAGTGGGGACAGGGGATACGCAGTATTTT. Protein: CASSVVGTGDTQYF.